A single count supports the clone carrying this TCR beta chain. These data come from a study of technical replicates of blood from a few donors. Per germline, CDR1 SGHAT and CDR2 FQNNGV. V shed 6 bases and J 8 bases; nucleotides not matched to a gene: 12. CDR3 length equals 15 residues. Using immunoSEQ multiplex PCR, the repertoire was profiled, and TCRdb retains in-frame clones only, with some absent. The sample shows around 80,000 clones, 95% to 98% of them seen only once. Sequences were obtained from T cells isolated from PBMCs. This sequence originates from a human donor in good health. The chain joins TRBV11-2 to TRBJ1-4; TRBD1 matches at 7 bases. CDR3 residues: CASRRLRGRGEKLFF. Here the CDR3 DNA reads TGTGCCAGCAGGCGTCTGAGGGGGCGCGGGGAAAAACTGTTTTTT.